This T cell receptor (beta chain) is from a study of beta chain features in type 1 diabetes listed by TCRdb under 2018. As for the study more broadly: Patients and healthy donors did not differ in mean age, gender distribution, total cell number or subset yield. The study compared the TCRB repertoires of sorted circulating CD4+ T cell subsets in recently diagnosed type 1 diabetes patients with those in matched healthy donors. Naive and central memory subsets were obtained from all 28 donors, but regulatory and stem cell-like memory subsets were isolated from only 8 patients and 8 healthy donors. Across all samples, roughly 110,000,000 sorted cells were examined, and cell number per subset correlated strongly with RNA yield. The full study reports these points: The naive, central memory and regulatory TCRB repertoires appeared to resemble one another more closely among patients than among healthy donors. In all four CD4+ subsets, TCRB CDR3 length was moderately but significantly shorter in type 1 diabetes patients. HLA sub-analyses involved small numbers of individuals, so any influence of HLA type on TCRB rearrangement remained unresolved. At VDJ recombination sites, type 1 diabetes patients had fewer insertions and more deleted nucleotides, which implies abnormalities in thymic rearrangement. Because cDNA rather than genomic DNA was sequenced, highly expressing activated cells could have been over-represented, although no difference in activation and CD3 levels was found between groups. Shorter templates might have been favored by PCR, but patient and control samples were amplified and corrected together, so both groups would have been affected equally by any skew.

From each donor, a single peripheral blood sample of about 110 mL on average was drawn into heparinised tubes. A BD FACSAria II was used to sort naive, central memory, regulatory and stem cell-like memory CD4+ T cells with a panel that included CD45RO, CCR7, CD25, CD127, CD95 and CD27. Every sorted population had a purity above 95%. Right away, PBMCs were isolated by Lymphoprep density gradient centrifugation and were stained directly, with no culture step. To minimize batch effects, samples were stained and sorted in pairs, one healthy donor with one patient per experiment. As for this clone: This receptor's antigen is unknown. Per-base qualities were not stored, and no clone one base away is much larger.

The entire amount of isolated RNA was reverse transcribed using the High Capacity cDNA Reverse Transcription Kit, so the sequenced TCRB transcripts were expressed ones. Naive, central memory and regulatory T cell samples underwent deep immunoSEQ sequencing, averaging roughly 3.4 million total reads per sample. Sorted cells were lysed in RLT buffer, and RNA was extracted using DNase-treated RNeasy Micro or Mini kits according to cell number. Each cell subset was processed on its own to prevent cross-contamination, while patient and healthy donor samples were processed together. Using the immunoSEQ multiplex PCR, TCRB sequences were amplified from cDNA into 87-bp fragments spanning the CDR3 region. Amplicons were sequenced on the Illumina HiSeq platform. As for how the authors treated the data: Synthetic template baselines were used to correct PCR bias computationally, reads within Hamming distance 2 were collapsed together, and singletons that could not be merged were discarded. By aligning reads against IMGT, V, D and J genes, CDR3 length, and insertions or deletions at six rearrangement sites were assigned. Within each subset, clonotype counts were normalized to the number of sorted cells before true diversity and Gini coefficients were calculated with the tcR R package. The overlap coefficient, calculated on TCRB nucleotide sequences, was used to quantify repertoire sharing. Out-of-frame TCRB sequences from naive cells were analyzed as a proxy for the pre-selection repertoire. The table comes from immuneACCESS by way of TCRdb, which keeps in-frame sequences with V and J called. Part of the clones is missing from these tables; in studies checked, under half for an unresolved V gene and the rest for unknown reasons. V and J calls plus clone size are reproduced from that table; the DNA served to infer D and trimming. For this sample there are 150,000 to 200,000 clones; roughly 63% appear just once. The biggest ten clones account for about 0.089% of the sample.

The TCR comes from a man aged 25-40 years with type 1 diabetes. The material sequenced was naive CD4+ T cells from blood. In the paper's terms, the cell subset or site label means: true naive CD4+ T cells.

The CDR3 is CASSKGPRPGCNQPQHF. Read as DNA, the sequence is TGTGCCAGCAGCAAAGGCCCGAGGCCGGGGTGCAATCAGCCCCAGCATTTT. The rearrangement combines TRBV21-1 with TRBJ1-5. TRBV21-1 is a pseudogene. From its cysteine to its phenylalanine, the CDR3 spans 17 amino acids. Just CDR3 DNA is preserved here, 51 bases in frame from base 1.